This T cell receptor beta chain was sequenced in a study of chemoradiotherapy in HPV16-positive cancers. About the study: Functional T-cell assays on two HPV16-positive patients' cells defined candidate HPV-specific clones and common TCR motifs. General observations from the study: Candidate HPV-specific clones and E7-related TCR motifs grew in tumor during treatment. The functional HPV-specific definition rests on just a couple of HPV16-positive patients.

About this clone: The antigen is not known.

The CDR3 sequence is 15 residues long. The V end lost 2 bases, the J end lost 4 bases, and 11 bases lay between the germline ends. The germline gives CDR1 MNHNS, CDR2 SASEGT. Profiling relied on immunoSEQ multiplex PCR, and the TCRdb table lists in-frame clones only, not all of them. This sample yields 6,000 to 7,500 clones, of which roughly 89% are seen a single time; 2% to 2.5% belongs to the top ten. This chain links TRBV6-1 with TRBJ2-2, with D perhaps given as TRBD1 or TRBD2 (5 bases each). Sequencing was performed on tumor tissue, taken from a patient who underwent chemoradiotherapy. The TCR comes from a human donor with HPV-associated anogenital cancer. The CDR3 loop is CASSEWGRGTGELFF. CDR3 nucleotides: TGTGCCAGCAGTGAATGGGGACGAGGCACCGGGGAGCTGTTTTTT.